Listed below are T cell receptor beta chains from one sample, sequenced in a study of beta chain features in type 1 diabetes. The repertoire was sequenced with immunoSEQ multiplex PCR; TCRdb's copy has only in-frame clones and lacks some. The sample carries about 660,000 clones, over 12% recorded once. Sample: naive CD4+ T cells from blood. These receptors were obtained from a man between 18 and 29 years old with type 1 diabetes. CDR3s include the opening cysteine and the closing phenylalanine or tryptophan. D genes are given only for firm matches. Clone size is stated in some rows and not others, as once, few, many or a class when expanded.

V gene	D gene	J gene	CDR3 length	clone size	CDR3 DNA	CDR3 protein
TRBV28	.	TRBJ1-2	13	.	TGTGCCAGTCTCTCAGGGTCTAACTATGGCTACACCTTC	CASLSGSNYGYTF
TRBV29-1	.	TRBJ1-1	13	few	TGCAGCGTTCGTCCGCGCTTGAACACTGAAGCTTTCTTT	CSVRPRLNTEAFF
TRBV30	.	TRBJ2-7	13	few	TGTGCCTGGAGTGTACAGGAAAGGATGGAGCAGTACTTC	CAWSVQERMEQYF
TRBV4-1	TRBD1	TRBJ2-1	17	.	TGCGCCAGCAGCCCATCCACTTCGGGACAGGGGGAAGGGGAGCAGTTCTTC	CASSPSTSGQGEGEQFF
TRBV30	.	TRBJ1-2	13	.	TGTGCCTGGGGCCACAGCGTTCTCTATGGCTACACCTTC	CAWGHSVLYGYTF
TRBV2	TRBD2	TRBJ2-7	15	.	TGTGCCAGCAGTGAAAGGGCGGGAGGGCCAGAAGAGCAGTACTTC	CASSERAGGPEEQYF
TRBV5-1	.	TRBJ1-2	13	.	TGCGCCAGCAGCTCGGGCCTAGGGCAGAGGGGCGAGTTC	CASSSGLGQRGEF
TRBV30	TRBD1	TRBJ1-2	13	few	TGTGCCTGGAGTGTACGGAGGCAGGGGGCATACACCTTC	CAWSVRRQGAYTF
TRBV4-2	.	TRBJ1-5	15	.	TGTGCCAGCAGCCAAGTCGCAGGGGGCAATCAGCCCCAGCATTTT	CASSQVAGGNQPQHF
TRBV7-9	.	TRBJ1-1	14	few	TGTGCCAGCAGCTTACGGCAGGGGAACACTGAAGCTTTCTTT	CASSLRQGNTEAFF